This T cell receptor beta chain was identified during a study of identical twins. Template switching added a universal primer site, and cDNA bore unique molecular identifiers. TCRdb called the 5' RACE reads again in MiXCR, with one record for every CDR3 protein. The top ten hold 35% to 50% of the sample, which has about 190,000 distinct CDR3 sequences, less than 20% seen once. Germline lookup yields CDR1 LGHNA and CDR2 YSLEER. The CDR3 runs to 15 residues. Trimming removed 1 base from V and 2 bases from J, with 12 bases in between. This same sample was also part of a study on T cells expressing NK-cell markers. From that study: Dominant NKG2C+ clonotype frequencies of about 1.0-8% of CD8+ T cells were measured in more than five donors.

The TCR comes from a woman under 30 in good health. The chain joins TRBV4-3 to TRBJ2-7; a weak D match, TRBD1 (5 bases). Source material: CD8+ T cells sorted from blood. The CDR3 nucleotides are TGCGCCAGCAGCCAAGGTGCCAGGGATACCTACGAGCAGTACTTC. It yields the protein CASSQGARDTYEQYF.